These 13 T cell receptor beta chains originate from one sample sequenced in a study of blood T cell repertoires in COVID-19. Assay: immunoSEQ multiplex PCR; the TCRdb copy retains only in-frame clones and omits some. The sample lists about 46,000 clones, 85% to 90% occurring once. Sequenced input: peripheral blood. The receptors were sampled from a human donor in a cohort sampled during active COVID-19.

The chain carries TRBV25-1 and TRBJ2-7, with D tentatively TRBD1 (5 bases). Germline lookup yields CDR1 MGHDK and CDR2 SYGVNS. This CDR3 has 14 amino acids. Trimming removed 3 bases from V and 3 bases from J, with 12 bases in between. As DNA, the CDR3 is TGTGCCAGCAGTGATTGGGGCAGTAACTACGAGCAGTACTTC. Translation: CASSDWGSNYEQYF.

This clone turned up a few times. The gene calls are TRBV30 and TRBJ2-7; possible D gene TRBD2, 5 bases. Germline V gives CDR1 GTSNPN, CDR2 SVGIG (reference sequence). Between the trimmed V and J ends, which lost 2 bases and 2 bases, there was a span of 16 bases. The CDR3 sequence is 15 residues long. CDR3 residues: CAWSPPLVGAYEQYF. CDR3 DNA sequence: TGTGCCTGGAGTCCCCCCCTCGTGGGAGCCTACGAGCAGTACTTC.

The rearrangement uses TRBV25-1 and TRBJ2-5; D gene unclear. Germline values: CDR1 MGHDK, CDR2 SYGVNS. V dropped 6 bases and J dropped 0 bases, with 5 bases sitting between them. The CDR3 has 12 residues. This chain's CDR3 is CASSGYQETQYF. DNA of the CDR3: TGTGCCAGCAGCGGGTACCAAGAGACCCAGTACTTC.

The chain is built from TRBV19 and TRBJ1-2, with 8 bases aligning to TRBD1. The V segment lost 5 bases and the J segment 7 bases; nucleotides outside the gene matches: 15. Germline CDR1 and CDR2: LNHDA and SQIVND (reference sequence). The CDR3 is 16 residues long. The CDR3 is CASSATARQGASGYTF. For the CDR3, the DNA is TGTGCCAGTAGTGCCACGGCCCGTCAGGGGGCAAGTGGCTACACCTTC. Full variable domain (remainder filled in from reference TRBV19 and TRBJ1-2): DGGITQSPKYLFRKEGQNVTLSCEQNLNHDAMYWYRQDPGQGLRLIYYSQIVNDFQKGDIAEGYSVSREKKESFPLTVTSAQKNPTAFYLCASSATARQGASGYTFGSGTRLTVV.

This chain uses TRBV4-2 with TRBJ2-7, with TRBD2 identical over 8 bases. Germline CDR1 is LGHNA and CDR2 is YNFKEQ. The CDR3 consists of 16 residues. V dropped 0 bases and J dropped 6; count of bases not matched to a gene: 10. DNA for the CDR3: TGTGCCAGCAGCCAAGACGTCGACGGGGGGGCCGTCGAGCAGTACTTC. Amino acid sequence: CASSQDVDGGAVEQYF.

The chain combines TRBV27 with TRBJ2-7, with 10 bases that match TRBD1. Looked up from germline, CDR1 is MNHEY and CDR2 is SMNVEV (reference sequence). This CDR3 comprises 14 residues. The ends lost 2 bases at V and 5 bases at J; junction bases unmatched: 3. The chain's CDR3 is CASSLATGGNEQYF. The CDR3 coding sequence is TGTGCCAGCAGTTTAGCGACAGGGGGCAACGAGCAGTACTTC.

The chain is built from TRBV3-1 (or the pseudogene TRBV3-2) and TRBJ1-5, with D possibly being TRBD1 (5 bases). Trimming removed 4 bases at V and 0 bases at J, with 7 bases between. CDR1 and CDR2 (germline): LGHDT, YNNKEL (reference sequence). The CDR3 totals 14 residues. The CDR3 spells CASSPTVSNQPQHF. CDR3 coding DNA: TGTGCCAGCAGCCCGACAGTTAGCAATCAGCCCCAGCATTTT.

V is TRBV29-1 and J is TRBJ2-1, with 7 bases that match TRBD1. The junction had 16 bases not matched to a gene; V was cut back by 5 bases and J by 3 bases. Germline CDR1 is SQVTM and CDR2 is ANQGSEA. The CDR3 runs to 17 residues. CDR3 DNA sequence: TGCAGCGTTCACGGTAGTTGGGACAGCGAAAGCTACAATGAGCAGTTCTTC. It yields the protein CSVHGSWDSESYNEQFF.

The chain combines TRBV2 with TRBJ1-5, with 10 bases fitting TRBD1. V gave up 6 bases and J gave up 1 base; unmatched junction bases: 6. The CDR3 runs 16 residues. Germline-derived CDR1 and CDR2 are SNHLY and FYNNEI. The CDR3 protein is CASRTGGRGSNQPQHF. CDR3 DNA sequence: TGTGCCAGCAGGACAGGGGGCCGGGGAAGCAATCAGCCCCAGCATTTT.

The chain couples TRBV7-9 to TRBJ2-7; unclear D gene. CDR1 and CDR2 from the germline V gene are SEHNR and FQNEAQ (reference sequence). Trimming removed 0 bases from V and 0 bases from J, with 9 bases in between. The CDR3 is made up of 15 amino acids. The CDR3 here is CASSLARSLSYEQYF. The CDR3 nucleotides are TGTGCCAGCAGCTTAGCCAGATCCCTCTCCTACGAGCAGTACTTC.

The gene calls are TRBV3-1 (or the pseudogene TRBV3-2) and TRBJ2-7; possibly TRBD2 for D (6 bases). Germline V gene data show CDR1 as LGHDT and CDR2 as YNNKEL (reference sequence). Between the trimmed V and J ends, which lost 0 bases and 5 bases, there was a span of 14 bases. CDR3 length equals 15 residues. CDR3 in DNA: TGTGCCAGCAGCCAAGAATTTTACGGGAGAAACGAGCAGTACTTC. This encodes CASSQEFYGRNEQYF.

The V call is TRBV6-5, the J call TRBJ1-4; perhaps TRBD1 as D (6 bases). V lost 5 bases, J lost 5 bases, and 12 bases lay in between. The CDR3 is 14 amino acids. Per the germline V gene, CDR1 is MNHEY and CDR2 is SVGAGI. The CDR3 protein is CASSPTGSNEKLFF. The CDR3 DNA is TGTGCCAGCAGTCCCACAGGGTCAAATGAAAAACTGTTTTTT.

V usage is TRBV18 and J usage is TRBJ2-5, with unresolved D. The CDR3 runs 13 residues. CDR1 and CDR2 from the germline V gene are KGHSH and LQKENI. The V end lost 3 bases, the J end lost 5 bases, and 10 bases lay between the germline ends. The DNA of the CDR3 is TGTGCCAGCTCACCCACCGGTGCCGAGACCCAGTACTTC. Translating it yields CASSPTGAETQYF.